These 28 T cell receptor beta chains originate from one sample sequenced in a study of cytomegalovirus exposure and HLA in healthy donors. Primers: 60 Vbeta forward and 13 Jbeta reverse. The data were produced by immunoSEQ multiplex PCR, yet TCRdb's version contains in-frame clones alone and is incomplete. The sample has tens of thousands of clones, roughly 60% seen once. Sample: PBMCs. Receptor source: a man aged 55 to 70 in good health and CMV-seropositive.

The rearrangement uses TRBV6-1 and TRBJ2-1; weak D call: TRBD2 (6 bases). Germline V gene sequence: CDR1 MNHNS, CDR2 SASEGT. Trimming removed 6 bases at V and 4 bases at J, with 16 bases between. The CDR3 is 15 amino acids. CDR3 loop: CASRGGLSAYNEQFF. The CDR3 DNA reads as TGTGCCAGCAGGGGGGGTCTTTCGGCGTACAATGAGCAGTTCTTC.

The rearrangement uses TRBV7-6 and TRBJ1-1; 7 bases line up with TRBD1. Trimming cost V 2 bases and J 1 base; bases outside gene matches: 7. Germline CDR1 and CDR2: SGHVS and FNYEAQ. This CDR3 is 16 amino acids long. CDR3 in amino acids: CASSLQPGQTNTEAFF. The CDR3 DNA is TGTGCCAGCAGCTTACAACCGGGACAGACGAACACTGAAGCTTTCTTT.

The chain couples TRBV30 to TRBJ1-1, with 8 bases aligning to TRBD1. V was pared by 4 bases and J by 2 bases, with 6 bases of the junction left unmatched. Germline V CDR1 and CDR2: GTSNPN, SVGIG (reference sequence). This CDR3 region has 14 residues. The CDR3 sequence: CAWTMTGANTEAFF. DNA of the CDR3: TGTGCCTGGACGATGACAGGGGCAAACACTGAAGCTTTCTTT.

The table lists this clone with a few counts. This chain joins TRBV6-5 and TRBJ2-3; D not resolved. Trimming shortened V by 0 bases and J by 3 bases, and 4 bases separated the two germline ends. Germline values: CDR1 MNHEY, CDR2 SVGAGI. CDR3 length: 13 residues. The chain's CDR3 is CASSYSETDTQYF. As DNA, the CDR3 is TGTGCCAGCAGTTACTCGGAGACAGATACGCAGTATTTT.

The chain employs TRBV5-5 and TRBJ2-6; the D is unclear. The CDR3 covers 15 residues. Germline assignment: CDR1 SGHKS and CDR2 YYEKEE (reference sequence). The germline V and J ends were trimmed by 2 bases and 0 bases, with 6 bases remaining between them. CDR3 DNA: TGTGCCAGCAGCTTTTCCAGCTCTGGGGCCAACGTCCTGACTTTC. It is translated as CASSFSSSGANVLTF.

The gene calls are TRBV7-3 and TRBJ2-1; 8 bases are a match to TRBD2. J was trimmed by 8 bases and V by 3 bases; bases with no gene match: 9. The CDR3 runs to 15 residues. Per the germline V gene, CDR1 is SGHTA and CDR2 is FQGTGA. This CDR3 reads CASSLGYGRAYEQFF. CDR3 DNA: TGTGCCAGCAGCTTGGGGTACGGGAGGGCCTATGAGCAGTTCTTC.

J is TRBJ2-7 and V is TRBV7-3; 8 bases map to TRBD1. The CDR3 loop spans 15 amino acids. V dropped 1 base and J dropped 5; count of bases not matched to a gene: 7. Germline loops: CDR1 SGHTA, CDR2 FQGTGA. The CDR3 region has the DNA TGTGCCAGCAGCTTAAACCCCAGGGGGCTGAACGAGCAGTACTTC. Translated: CASSLNPRGLNEQYF.

This rearrangement joins TRBV18 to TRBJ2-5; 9 nucleotides match TRBD1. After removal of 8 bases from V and 2 bases from J, the junction contained 6 bases not matched to a gene. This CDR3 spans 14 amino acids. Germline CDR1 is KGHSH and CDR2 is LQKENI. CDR3 DNA: TGTGCCAGCATGGACAGGGGAAAACAAGAGACCCAGTACTTC. Its protein product is CASMDRGKQETQYF.

V is TRBV7-9 and J is TRBJ2-2; 11 bases are shared with TRBD1. Germline trimming cut 4 bases from V and 6 bases from J; bases unmatched to any gene: 10. The germline CDR1 and CDR2 sequences are SEHNR and FQNEAQ (reference sequence). The CDR3 has 17 residues. CDR3 protein: CASSYLRGQGGAGELFF. CDR3 sequence (DNA): TGTGCCAGCAGCTACCTCCGGGGACAGGGGGGGGCCGGGGAGCTGTTTTTT.

J is TRBJ2-7 and V is TRBV27; the D gene is possibly TRBD2 (6 bases). Germline CDR1 MNHEY, CDR2 SMNVEV (reference sequence). The V end was cut by 5 bases, the J end by 2 bases, with 16 bases between. This CDR3 comprises 15 residues. Here the CDR3 reads CASSPGVAMPYEQYF. CDR3 nucleotide sequence: TGTGCCAGCAGTCCGGGGGTAGCGATGCCCTACGAGCAGTACTTC.

The chain employs TRBV19 and TRBJ2-4; 8 positions agree with TRBD1. The V and J ends lost 6 bases and 5 bases, in that order; junction bases with no gene match: 6. Germline loops: CDR1 LNHDA, CDR2 SQIVND (reference sequence). The CDR3 spans 14 residues. The CDR3 DNA is TGTGCCAGTAGCCGACAGGGGACGGAAAACATTCAGTACTTC. Translated, it gives CASSRQGTENIQYF.

The chain is built from TRBV29-1 and TRBJ2-5; 8 nucleotides align to TRBD1. Germline V gene lookup returns CDR1 SQVTM and CDR2 ANQGSEA. This CDR3 comprises 14 residues. The trim removed 6 bases at V and 5 bases at J, leaving 11 bases unmatched. CDR3 sequence (DNA): TGCAGCGTCGTTGACAGGGGAACTCGGGAGACCCAGTACTTC. Protein sequence: CSVVDRGTRETQYF. Full variable domain (rest looked up from reference TRBV29-1 and TRBJ2-5): SAVISQKPSRDICQRGTSLTIQCQVDSQVTMMFWYRQQPGQSLTLIATANQGSEATYESGFVIDKFPISRPNLTFSTLTVSNMSPEDSSIYLCSVVDRGTRETQYFGPGTRLLVL.

This clone was found a few times. V and J are TRBV28 and TRBJ2-1, with TRBD2 matching 10 bases. The CDR3 has 14 residues. Germline lookup yields CDR1 MDHEN and CDR2 SYDVKM. Trimming took 7 bases from V and 10 from J; bases not matched to a gene: 10. The DNA of the CDR3 is TGTGCCAGCACCTCCGGGACTAGCGCAGGGGAGCAGTTCTTC. It translates to CASTSGTSAGEQFF.

This chain connects TRBV28 to TRBJ1-2, with 9 bases that match TRBD1. This CDR3 is 17 amino acids long. CDR1 and CDR2 from the germline V gene are MDHEN and SYDVKM. Trimming at V came to 3 bases and at J to 6 bases, leaving 14 bases not matched to a gene. The CDR3 sequence: CASSFLISRDRENGYTF. CDR3 bases: TGTGCCAGCAGTTTCCTAATAAGCCGGGACAGGGAGAATGGCTACACCTTC.

CDR3 sequence: CASSQEAGGERYSYNEQFF. In DNA, the CDR3 is TGCGCCAGCAGCCAAGAGGCAGGGGGAGAAAGATACTCCTACAATGAGCAGTTCTTC. This chain joins TRBV4-1 and TRBJ2-1; TRBD1 matches at 7 bases. This CDR3 has 19 amino acids. V lost 0 bases to trimming and J lost 0 bases; unmatched junction nucleotides: 11. The V gene's germline CDR1 is MGHRA and CDR2 YSYEKL.

J is TRBJ2-1 and V is TRBV13, with TRBD2 matching over 14 bases. The CDR3 is 20 amino acids. The junction had 16 bases not matched to a gene; V was cut back by 5 bases and J by 4 bases. The germline gives CDR1 PRHDT, CDR2 FYEKMQ (reference sequence). CDR3 sequence (DNA): TGTGCCAGCAGCCTCGGGACTAGCGGGAGTATGATTTTCTTATACAATGAGCAGTTCTTC. Residues: CASSLGTSGSMIFLYNEQFF.

The chain couples TRBV9 to TRBJ2-6; 7 bases line up with TRBD1. Trimming removed 3 bases from V and 1 base from J; junction bases left unmatched: 10. The germline V gene encodes CDR1 SGDLS and CDR2 YYNGEE. There are 18 residues in the CDR3. The CDR3 here is CASSARDATGSGANVLTF. The CDR3 region has the DNA TGTGCCAGCAGCGCCCGCGACGCGACAGGGTCTGGGGCCAACGTCCTGACTTTC.

The rearrangement links TRBV6-1 to TRBJ2-7; perhaps TRBD1 as D (5 bases). The CDR3 extends over 13 amino acids. Deletions cut 7 bases from V and 1 base from J, with 11 bases between. Per germline, CDR1 MNHNS and CDR2 SASEGT. DNA for the CDR3: TGTGCCAGCATCGTAGACAGATCCTACGAGCAGTACTTC. The encoded protein is CASIVDRSYEQYF.

The CDR3 bases are TGTGCCATCAGTGTGGGGTCGGGGGATGAGCAGTTCTTC. This sequence encodes CAISVGSGDEQFF. This sequence joins TRBV10-3 and TRBJ2-1; tentative D call: TRBD2 (6 bases). The germline V and J ends were trimmed by 4 bases and 8 bases, with 12 bases remaining between them. Per the germline V gene, CDR1 is ENHRY and CDR2 is SYGVKD. This CDR3 is 13 amino acids long.

This clone showed up just once. J is TRBJ2-2 and V is TRBV29-1, with a tentative D call TRBD1 (7 bases). CDR1 and CDR2 (germline): SQVTM, ANQGSEA. The CDR3 extends over 14 amino acids. V was clipped by 7 bases and J by 0 bases, with 12 bases between them. Here the CDR3 reads CSGRRGPNTGELFF. The DNA for the CDR3 is TGCAGCGGGAGGAGGGGGCCGAACACCGGGGAGCTGTTTTTT.

The rearrangement uses TRBV5-1 and TRBJ2-1; TRBD2 agrees at 8 bases. CDR1 is SGHRS and CDR2 is YFSETQ in the germline V gene. This CDR3 contains 15 residues. Unmatched junction bases numbered 8, after V lost 8 bases and J lost 1 base. The CDR3 spells CASKPGLVSYNEQFF. The CDR3 DNA is TGCGCCAGTAAACCGGGACTAGTATCCTACAATGAGCAGTTCTTC. Looking up the rest from reference TRBV5-1 and TRBJ2-1 gives the full variable domain: KAGVTQTPRYLIKTRGQQVTLSCSPISGHRSVSWYQQTPGQGLQFLFEYFSETQRNKGNFPGRFSGRQFSNSRSEMNVSTLELGDSALYLCASKPGLVSYNEQFFGPGTRLTVL.

This clone was seen just once. The DNA for the CDR3 is TGTGCCAGCAGCAACCGGGAAATTGAAGCTTTCTTT. It codes for CASSNREIEAFF. V is TRBV7-9 and J is TRBJ1-1, with D unclear. The germline gives CDR1 SEHNR, CDR2 FQNEAQ (reference sequence). The V end lost 5 bases, the J end lost 7 bases, and 11 bases lay between the germline ends. The CDR3 sequence is 12 residues long.

V and J are TRBV5-1 and TRBJ2-1, with no clear D. The CDR3 runs to 12 residues. V gave up 9 bases and J gave up 8 bases, with 15 bases separating them. Germline-derived CDR1 and CDR2 are SGHRS and YFSETQ. In DNA form, the CDR3 reads TGCGCCACCTCCATTTCTGGGCATGAGCAGTTCTTC. Translation gives CATSISGHEQFF.

The CDR3, as DNA: TGTGCCTGGAGTGAGGGGGGACAGCTTTTAATTAACTATGGCTACACCTTC. The encoded protein is CAWSEGGQLLINYGYTF. This sequence joins TRBV30 and TRBJ1-2, with 7 nucleotides matching TRBD1. With 1 base clipped from V and 1 base from J, the junction kept 12 bases outside the gene matches. The CDR3 has 17 amino acids. Germline CDR1 GTSNPN, CDR2 SVGIG (reference sequence).

The V call is TRBV9, the J call TRBJ2-3, with D hard to call. The V and J ends lost 0 bases and 2 bases respectively, with 7 bases between them. CDR3 length equals 14 residues. Germline CDR1 is SGDLS and CDR2 is YYNGEE. In DNA, the CDR3 is TGTGCCAGCAGCGTAGCACAGTACACAGATACGCAGTATTTT. Translating it yields CASSVAQYTDTQYF.

J is TRBJ2-7 and V is TRBV2; 8 bases line up with TRBD1. The ends lost 1 base at V and 3 bases at J; junction bases unmatched: 8. Germline CDR1 and CDR2: SNHLY and FYNNEI. The CDR3 consists of 16 residues. The CDR3 region is CASSEGRTGKHYEQYF. Written as DNA, the CDR3 is TGTGCCAGCAGTGAAGGCAGGACAGGGAAACACTACGAGCAGTACTTC.

The J gene is TRBJ2-4, the V gene TRBV27; 7 bases map to TRBD2. Looked up from germline, CDR1 is MNHEY and CDR2 is SMNVEV (reference sequence). V gave up 4 bases and J gave up 12 bases; unmatched junction bases: 9. CDR3 length: 13 amino acids. CDR3 residues: CASSSSGGPTQYF. The CDR3 DNA follows: TGTGCCAGCAGTTCCTCGGGAGGCCCCACTCAGTACTTC.

The chain joins TRBV14 to TRBJ2-1; weak D call: TRBD2 (5 bases). The V end lost 0 bases, the J end lost 6 bases, and 9 bases lay between the germline ends. Germline-derived CDR1 and CDR2 are SGHDN and FVKESK. This CDR3 contains 14 residues. CDR3 region: CASSQDYRGNEQFF. CDR3 nucleotides: TGTGCCAGCAGCCAAGACTATCGGGGCAATGAGCAGTTCTTC.